This paragraph reports one T cell receptor (beta chain). Its cognate antigen has yet to be identified. Base qualities are not provided; no much larger clone lies one nucleotide away. Trimming removed 5 bases from V and 2 bases from J; the gene matches leave 14 bases unexplained. The CDR3 sequence holds 17 residues, the cysteine and phenylalanine included. This entry keeps only the CDR3 DNA: 51 bases, framed from base 1. From a lookup of the germline V gene (reference sequence), CDR1 and CDR2 are SEHNR and FQNEAQ. This record comes from a study of vaccination and CD4 T cells after COVID-19 (dated by TCRdb to 2021 to 2024). Looking at the study overall: Convalescent patients had a positive SARS-CoV-2 result on nasal swab PCR, and of these patients, several had mild disease and one had severe disease. The convalescent cohort included six males and four females, with two Hispanic individuals, seven Caucasians, two Asians and one multiracial person. The cultures were stimulated with overlapping spike peptide pools from SARS-CoV-2 and from the common cold coronaviruses HCoV-NL63, HCoV-OC43 and HCoV-229E. In control cultures, a CEFX viral epitope pool was used as positive control, an HIV-1 Nef peptide pool was used as negative control, or no peptide was added. Participants received two doses of either the Pfizer-BioNTech BNT162b2 vaccine (n=8) or the Moderna mRNA-1273 vaccine (n=2). Post-COVID blood samples were collected from convalescent patients a median of roughly 100 days after diagnosis, with a range of about 30 to 170 days. Post-vaccine blood samples were obtained a median of around 74 days after the second vaccine dose, with a range of roughly 14 to 241 days. In ten to eleven COVID-19 convalescent patients and a handful of infection-naive healthy vaccine recipients, the spike-specific CD4+ TCR repertoire before mRNA vaccination was compared with the repertoire after mRNA vaccination. Overall results and qualifications from the work: Nearly all vaccine-specific clones in convalescent patients (304 of 307) were mono-reactive for SARS-CoV-2 spike rather than cross-reactive with common cold coronaviruses. Only a relatively small number of convalescent patients were included in the study, and early timepoints following natural infection were not analyzed. The median count of SARS-CoV-2-reactive clonotypes went up from 21 after infection to 38 after vaccination, although the change was not significant. Among convalescent patients, a median about 87% of the SARS-CoV-2-reactive clones seen after vaccination appeared only after vaccination, which suggests priming specific to the vaccine.

Library preparation employed PCR. DNA from cultured CD4+ T cells was subjected to TCR sequencing with the Oncomine TCR Beta short-read assay at the Johns Hopkins FTIC core. The QIAamp micro DNA kit was used to extract genomic DNA from the cultured CD4+ T cells. Oncomine TCR Beta libraries made from cultured CD4+ T cells were pooled using unique dual indexes and sequenced on an Illumina iSeq 100. Processing in the source paper ran as follows. Non-productive sequences were removed, and CDR3s that did not start with C, did not end with F or W, or were shorter than 7 amino acids were discarded. Antigen-specific clonotypes were identified using the MANAFEST web application through comparison of peptide-stimulated wells with reference and other culture wells. Positive clones required FDR below 0.05, an odds ratio above 5, and productive frequency above 0.1% in at least two of three replicate wells. Clonotypes that were significantly expanded in both SARS-CoV-2 spike wells and at least one common cold coronavirus spike condition were defined as cross-reactive. Using R version 3.6.1, CDR3 homology was evaluated through Levenshtein distances (stringdist) along with unrooted phylogenetic trees (ape). TCRdb took the public reads, trimmed them with fastp at Q25, ran MiXCR for clone calling and kept in-frame beta chains. Rows merge per CDR3 protein into single entries with the most common DNA and genes. The V and J calls, along with clone size, are taken from TCRdb and not from the paper's own processing. The sample table holds under 20,000 distinct CDR3 sequences, of which approximately 71% were seen once. 15% to 20% of the sample goes to the ten largest clones.

The meaning of the sample's treatment or condition label: approximately 10-day PBMC culture with coronavirus spike peptide pools or control peptides (ViraFEST assay). The ViraFEST assay, used in the study, expanded antigen-specific T cells with peptide pools and then identified the expanded clonotypes through TCR sequencing. The convalescent patients' positive SARS-CoV-2 PCR tests were from March to December 2020, which was before the Alpha, Beta and Delta variants emerged in the United States. Roughly 2 million PBMCs per well were cultured in IMDM with approximately 5% human AB serum and roughly 9.3 IU/ml IL-2, plus 10 ug/ml peptide pools. Half of the culture medium was replaced with fresh IL-2-containing medium on days 3 and 7. CD4+ T cells were isolated after around ten days of culture through negative selection using the EasySep CD4+ T cell isolation kit. Ficoll-Paque Plus gradient centrifugation was used to isolate PBMCs from whole blood, and the isolated PBMCs were then either used fresh or cryopreserved at -140C. In general, triplicate wells were set up for every culture condition.

Material: CD4+ T cells from blood, cultured in vitro. The rearranged segments are TRBV7-9 and TRBJ2-7, with 8 bases in between that match TRBD2. The source of this sequence is a human donor who had recovered from COVID-19. The CDR3 sequence is CASSPGSGSISTYEQYF. Read as DNA, the sequence is TGTGCCAGCAGCCCCGGGAGCGGGAGTATTAGCACCTACGAGCAGTACTTC.